This TCR beta chain was sequenced in a study of blood T cell repertoires in COVID-19. Study overall: Both acute and convalescent COVID-19 samples were obtained from the United States, Italy and Spain. PBMCs, B-cell-depleted T cells, or T cells were the source of the cDNA or gDNA that made up the material.

In the authors' workflow: How many nucleated cells were present was estimated from reference gene primer amplification. Profiling relied on immunoSEQ multiplex PCR, and the TCRdb table lists in-frame clones only, not all of them. V and J calls and clone size are copied from that table; D and trimming were computed from the DNA. The sample records tens of thousands of clones, 80% to 95% being singletons. Seattle's cohort entered during active infection and was followed longitudinally. V trimming: 5 bases; J trimming: 7 bases; junction bases outside the gene matches: 7. The CDR3 length is 14 residues. Germline CDR1 reads LNHDA; CDR2 reads SQIVND (reference sequence).

This sequence was found in a man aged 18 to 30 with COVID-19, enrolled during active disease. The gene calls are TRBV19 and TRBJ2-2, with 7 bases aligning to TRBD1. Material for sequencing was peripheral blood. The CDR3 DNA reads TGTGCCAGTAGTTCCCAGGGGGTGGGCGGGGAGCTGTTTTTT. This codes for CASSSQGVGGELFF.